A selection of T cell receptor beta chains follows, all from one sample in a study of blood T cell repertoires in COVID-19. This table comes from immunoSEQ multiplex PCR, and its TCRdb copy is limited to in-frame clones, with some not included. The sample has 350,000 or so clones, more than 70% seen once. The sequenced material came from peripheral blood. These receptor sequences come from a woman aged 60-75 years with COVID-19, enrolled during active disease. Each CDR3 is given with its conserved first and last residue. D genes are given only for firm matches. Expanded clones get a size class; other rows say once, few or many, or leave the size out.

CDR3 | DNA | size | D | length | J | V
CASSSTGTASYEQYF | TGTGCCAGCAGTTCGACCGGGACAGCTTCCTACGAGCAGTACTTC | - | TRBD1 | 15 | TRBJ2-7 | TRBV7-2
CASSEGAHQHF | TGTGCCAGCTCAGAGGGTGCGCACCAGCATTTT | - | - | 11 | TRBJ1-5 | TRBV18
CASGTSGTGNGGYTF | TGTGCCAGCGGTACCTCCGGGACAGGTAATGGAGGCTACACCTTC | - | TRBD1 | 15 | TRBJ1-2 | TRBV19
CASSWSGTVNTEAFF | TGCGCCAGCAGTTGGAGCGGGACCGTGAACACTGAAGCTTTCTTT | - | - | 15 | TRBJ1-1 | TRBV5-1
CSVRDSWRYGYTF | TGCAGCGTGCGGGACTCCTGGAGGTATGGCTACACCTTC | - | - | 13 | TRBJ1-2 | TRBV29-1
CASSQSLLAGVDEQFF | TGTGCCAGCAGCCAATCCCTACTAGCGGGGGTGGATGAGCAGTTCTTC | once | TRBD2 | 16 | TRBJ2-1 | TRBV3-1/TRBV3-2
CASSVDGGGTEAFF | TGCGCCAGCAGCGTGGACGGGGGTGGCACTGAAGCTTTCTTT | - | - | 14 | TRBJ1-1 | TRBV5-1
CASSFWGGEAGAFF | TGCGCCAGCAGCTTCTGGGGAGGGGAGGCTGGTGCTTTCTTT | - | - | 14 | TRBJ1-1 | TRBV5-1
CASSEAQDKYF | TGTGCCAGCAGTGAAGCTCAGGATAAGTACTTC | - | - | 11 | TRBJ2-7 | TRBV2
CASSIVGGNIQYF | TGTGCCAGTAGTATAGTCGGGGGTAACATTCAGTACTTC | - | - | 13 | TRBJ2-4 | TRBV19
CATRRAGGNTEAFF | TGTGCCACCCGACGAGCAGGGGGGAACACTGAAGCTTTCTTT | once | TRBD1 | 14 | TRBJ1-1 | TRBV27
CASSFSFNYGYTF | TGTGCCAGCAGTTTTTCTTTTAACTATGGCTACACCTTC | - | - | 13 | TRBJ1-2 | TRBV12-3/TRBV12-4
CASSGRGGGTYNEQFF | TGTGCCAGCAGCGGTAGGGGAGGTGGAACCTACAATGAGCAGTTCTTC | - | - | 16 | TRBJ2-1 | TRBV9
CASSFRTSGKEETQYF | TGTGCCAGCAGCTTTCGGACTAGCGGGAAAGAAGAGACCCAGTACTTC | - | TRBD2 | 16 | TRBJ2-5 | TRBV7-9
CASSPQSRNGQPQHF | TGTGCCAGCAGCCCGCAATCGAGGAATGGCCAGCCCCAGCATTTT | - | - | 15 | TRBJ1-5 | TRBV21-1